This passage covers 18 T cell receptor beta chains from one sample sequenced in a study of T cell responses to AZD1222 COVID-19 vaccine. The table came from immunoSEQ multiplex PCR; TCRdb's copy has only in-frame clones and leaves some out. The table has around 110,000 clones, around 94% seen once. The sequencing here drew on peripheral blood, taken on day 0 of AZD1222 vaccination. Receptors were obtained from an adult in good health.

In this sample, this clone turned up a few times. The rearrangement joins TRBV3-1 (or the pseudogene TRBV3-2) to TRBJ2-7; TRBD2 matches 14 bases. Germline V gene data show CDR1 as LGHDT and CDR2 as YNNKEL (reference sequence). The CDR3 contains 16 residues. The junction had 6 bases not matched to a gene; V was cut back by 4 bases and J by 4 bases. The CDR3 DNA reads as TGTGCCAGCAGCCCGACTAGCGGGGGGGCCATATACGAGCAGTACTTC. It codes for CASSPTSGGAIYEQYF.

CDR3 region: CASSAGGLSTEAFF. The CDR3 DNA reads as TGTGCCAGCAGTGCAGGGGGTCTGAGCACTGAAGCTTTCTTT. J is TRBJ1-1 and V is TRBV6-4; 7 nucleotides align to TRBD1. This CDR3 is 14 amino acids long. Germline values: CDR1 MRHNA, CDR2 SNTAGT. V lost 4 bases and J lost 4; bases outside the gene matches: 6.

The chain uses TRBV7-9 and TRBJ1-2, with a weak D call TRBD1 (6 bases). The CDR3 sequence is 16 residues long. Trimming stripped 0 bases from V and 0 bases from J, with 11 bases between. The germline V gene encodes CDR1 SEHNR and CDR2 FQNEAQ (reference sequence). The CDR3 sequence: CASSLAGTHSNYGYTF. CDR3 coding DNA: TGTGCCAGCAGCTTAGCCGGGACACATTCTAACTATGGCTACACCTTC.

The J gene is TRBJ2-1, the V gene TRBV7-9, with TRBD2 matching 12 bases. Germline loops: CDR1 SEHNR, CDR2 FQNEAQ (reference sequence). The ends lost 1 base at V and 15 bases at J; junction bases unmatched: 16. The CDR3 length is 17 residues. CDR3 nucleotides: TGTGCCAGCAGCTTAGGCGGCCGGCCTAGCGGGAGGGGTAAAACGTTCTTC. It translates to CASSLGGRPSGRGKTFF.

V is TRBV29-1 and J is TRBJ1-1; D not certain. CDR3 size: 11 residues. The V gene lost 7 bases and the J gene lost 3 bases, with 9 bases spanning the gap. Germline V CDR1 and CDR2: SQVTM, ANQGSEA. The CDR3 DNA sequence: TGCAGCGCGTCTGGTTACACTGAAGCTTTCTTT. It codes for CSASGYTEAFF.

This rearrangement joins TRBV11-2 to TRBJ2-5; D may be TRBD2 (6 bases). Trimming stripped 5 bases from V and 3 bases from J, with 10 bases between. The germline V gene encodes CDR1 SGHAT and CDR2 FQNNGV. The CDR3 loop spans 13 amino acids. The CDR3: CASSRSGEETQYF. DNA for the CDR3: TGTGCCAGCAGCCGTTCGGGGGAAGAGACCCAGTACTTC. The full variable domain, rest sourced from reference TRBV11-2 and TRBJ2-5, is EAGVAQSPRYKIIEKRQSVAFWCNPISGHATLYWYQQILGQGPKLLIQFQNNGVVDDSQLPKDRFSAERLKGVDSTLKIQPAKLEDSAVYLCASSRSGEETQYFGPGTRLLVL.

The rearrangement links TRBV7-2 to TRBJ1-1; D gene ambiguous. Trimming removed 4 bases at V and 2 bases at J, with 17 bases between. The CDR3 totals 16 residues. From germline, CDR1 is SGHTA and CDR2 FQGNSA. DNA of the CDR3: TGTGCCAGCAGCTGGAAGGCCGTTCAGTCAAACACTGAAGCTTTCTTT. It specifies CASSWKAVQSNTEAFF.

The V gene is TRBV19, the J gene TRBJ2-5; the D gene is possibly TRBD2 (5 bases). The V gene lost 6 bases and the J gene lost 4 bases, with 12 bases spanning the gap. The CDR3 spans 13 residues. The V gene's germline CDR1 is LNHDA and CDR2 SQIVND (reference sequence). For the CDR3, the DNA is TGTGCCAGTAGCCGGGGAATTCTAGAGACCCAGTACTTC. Translation: CASSRGILETQYF.

Only one count was recorded for this clone. The chain employs TRBV6-5 and TRBJ1-1; the match to TRBD1 covers 12 bases. Germline V gene lookup returns CDR1 MNHEY and CDR2 SVGAGI. V lost 9 bases, J lost 10 bases, and 9 bases stayed unmatched. This CDR3 region has 13 residues. CDR3 bases: TGTGCCAGTTGGGGGGGACAGGGGGCTCCAGCTTTCTTT. Translation gives CASWGGQGAPAFF.

This chain joins TRBV10-3 and TRBJ2-2; a weak D match, TRBD1 (6 bases). Trimming stripped 9 bases from V and 0 bases from J, with 20 bases between. CDR3 length: 17 residues. The germline CDR1 and CDR2 sequences are ENHRY and SYGVKD. CDR3: CAIWGKTGTANTGELFF. The CDR3 DNA sequence: TGTGCCATATGGGGAAAGACAGGAACTGCGAACACCGGGGAGCTGTTTTTT.

The CDR3 sequence: CATGMGSDQPQHF. The CDR3 bases are TGTGCCACCGGCATGGGGAGCGATCAGCCCCAGCATTTT. The genes are TRBV24-1 and TRBJ1-5; D not certain. The germline gives CDR1 KGHDR, CDR2 SFDVKD. The CDR3 consists of 13 residues. V was pared by 9 bases and J by 5 bases, with 13 bases between.

The chain links TRBV28 to TRBJ2-2; D not certain. This CDR3 contains 13 residues. CDR1 and CDR2 from the germline V gene are MDHEN and SYDVKM. The CDR3 is CASAAGTFGELFF. The DNA of the CDR3 is TGTGCTTCCGCGGCAGGCACATTTGGGGAGCTGTTTTTT.

The chain employs TRBV6-2 or TRBV6-3 and TRBJ2-7, with 8 bases matching TRBD2. Unmatched junction bases numbered 12, after V lost 4 bases and J lost 10 bases. Germline CDR1 reads MNHEY; CDR2 reads SVGEGT. The CDR3 covers 14 residues. CDR3 nucleotide sequence: TGTGCCAGCAGTTCTCCGACTAGCGCCCTTTCCCAGTACGTC. Its translation is CASSSPTSALSQYV.

The chain joins TRBV9 to TRBJ2-7; no clear D. The germline V gene encodes CDR1 SGDLS and CDR2 YYNGEE. The CDR3 covers 14 residues. Trimming took off 2 bases at V and 0 bases at J, with 9 bases between the two ends. The CDR3 here is CASSVGSGSYEQYF. Written as DNA, the CDR3 is TGTGCCAGCAGCGTCGGTTCGGGCTCCTACGAGCAGTACTTC.

This sequence joins TRBV12-3 or TRBV12-4 and TRBJ2-2, with D possibly being TRBD1 or TRBD2 (5 bases each). Deletions cut 4 bases from V and 5 bases from J, with 8 bases between. The CDR3 is made up of 13 amino acids. Here the CDR3 DNA reads TGTGCCAGCAGTTGGGGCGGGACCGGGGAGCTGTTTTTT. It encodes CASSWGGTGELFF.

This sequence joins TRBV4-1 and TRBJ1-3; D is perhaps TRBD1 (5 bases). Trimming removed 8 bases at V and 4 bases at J, with 9 bases between. The CDR3 covers 12 residues. Germline CDR1 MGHRA, CDR2 YSYEKL. This CDR3 is CASGGAGNTIYF. The CDR3 coding sequence is TGCGCCAGCGGGGGAGCGGGAAACACCATATATTTT.

The chain carries TRBV6-5 and TRBJ2-5; 7 nucleotides agree with TRBD2. Germline CDR1 and CDR2: MNHEY and SVGAGI. The CDR3 length is 14 residues. Germline trimming cut 6 bases from V and 5 bases from J; bases unmatched to any gene: 9. CDR3 protein: CASSYPGGGETQYF. The CDR3 bases are TGTGCCAGCAGCTACCCGGGGGGAGGTGAGACCCAGTACTTC.

This chain uses TRBV7-6 with TRBJ2-5; D remains ambiguous. The CDR3 spans 14 residues. Germline loops: CDR1 SGHVS, CDR2 FNYEAQ. Trimming pared 5 bases from V and 5 bases from J, leaving 15 bases between. Here the CDR3 DNA reads TGTGCCAGCAGCCCGGACCTCCCGTGGGAGACCCAGTACTTC. Translated, it gives CASSPDLPWETQYF.